This T cell receptor (beta chain) was profiled in a study of cytomegalovirus exposure and HLA in healthy donors. The PCR employed 60 Vbeta primers together with 13 Jbeta primers. Sequencing was performed with immunoSEQ multiplex PCR; in TCRdb, only in-frame clones are kept and a portion is missing. Of roughly 150,000 clones detected, over 60% appear once; the ten largest clones hold approximately 3%. Regarding the study as a whole: It was reportedly the case that the classifier diagnosed cytomegalovirus status with high specificity and sensitivity. TCR beta V segments were, for the most part, productive about 90% or about 30% of the time in an earlier analysis. An analysis that was carried out later associated approximately 15,000 TCR beta sequences with HLA alleles at 0.05 false discovery rate. One later analysis reportedly identified an Asian-associated ancestry cluster that showed fewer N-insertions than the roughly 640-donor mean.

In its sample, this clone was seen once. Its matching antigen is unknown. Germline V gene lookup returns CDR1 MNHEY and CDR2 SVGAGI. The CDR3 has 15 amino acids. Losses at the gene ends were 6 bases for V and 2 bases for J; bases not matched to a gene: 10. This chain joins TRBV6-5 and TRBJ2-7, with 7 bases that match TRBD2. Sequencing used PBMCs. This TCR came from a male donor in good health and CMV-seronegative. The CDR3 is CASRLAEGSTYEQYF. DNA of the CDR3: TGTGCCAGCAGGCTAGCGGAAGGGTCCACCTACGAGCAGTACTTC.